The 28 T cell receptor beta chains presented below share a single source sample, sequenced in a study of T cell repertoires in cytomegalovirus infection. TCRdb used MiXCR to reprocess the reads, holding one entry per CDR3 protein. The sample consists of hundreds of thousands of distinct CDR3 sequences, around 30% of them appearing once. Their antigen targets remain unknown. The material sequenced was cultured CD8+ T cells from PBMCs, taken from culture after CMV antigen stimulation. These receptor sequences come from a human donor in good health (CMV status not recorded). Some clones in this sample may be carry-over from other donors' samples.

A few counts support this clonotype. Here the CDR3 reads CASSPGAAAGNTIYF. The CDR3 DNA is TGTGCCAGCTCACCCGGGGCCGCGGCTGGAAACACCATATATTTT. The V and J genes are TRBV18 and TRBJ1-3; weak D call: TRBD1 (5 bases). Germline V CDR1 and CDR2: KGHSH, LQKENI. CDR3 length: 15 residues. Trimming left V 3 bases short and J 2 bases short, with 11 bases between.

Many counts were recorded for this clonotype. This chain uses TRBV7-8 with TRBJ1-4, with D unclear. The CDR3 is 17 amino acids. Germline V gene sequence: CDR1 SGHVS, CDR2 FQNEAQ. V was pared by 1 base and J by 1 base, with 13 bases between. The CDR3 loop reads CASSLEVGVRTNEKLFF. The CDR3 DNA sequence: TGTGCCAGCAGCTTAGAAGTAGGTGTCAGAACTAATGAAAAACTGTTTTTT.

This rearrangement joins TRBV4-1 to TRBJ2-3; the D gene is possibly TRBD1 (6 bases). Germline CDR1 is MGHRA and CDR2 is YSYEKL. V lost 0 bases and J lost 2, with 12 bases in between. The CDR3 covers 16 residues. The CDR3 nucleotides read TGCGCCAGCAGCCAAGAAGACAGGCCTCACACAGATACGCAGTATTTT. Amino acid sequence: CASSQEDRPHTDTQYF.

The chain links TRBV6-6 to TRBJ1-4; D is unclear. The germline V gene encodes CDR1 MNHNY and CDR2 SVGAGI (reference sequence). The CDR3 runs 14 residues. V was shortened by 2 bases and J by 3 bases, with 7 bases between the two germline ends. DNA of the CDR3: TGTGCCAGCAGTTACCGGGAACCTAATGAAAAACTGTTTTTT. Translating gives CASSYREPNEKLFF.

This clonotype has a count of ten or more. The chain has TRBV6-5 and TRBJ1-1; D unresolved. Germline V gene lookup returns CDR1 MNHEY and CDR2 SVGAGI. The CDR3 extends over 12 amino acids. V was cut by 3 bases and J by 4 bases, with 6 bases left in between. For the CDR3, the DNA is TGTGCCAGCAGTTATCTAGGCACTGAAGCTTTCTTT. Amino acid sequence: CASSYLGTEAFF.

This clonotype was seen repeatedly, ten times or more. The V and J genes are TRBV7-2 and TRBJ2-5, with D perhaps TRBD1 or TRBD2 (5 bases each). The V and J ends lost 5 bases and 5 bases respectively, with 18 bases between them. The length of the CDR3 is 15 residues. The germline gives CDR1 SGHTA, CDR2 FQGNSA. The CDR3 is CASSLMAPWGETQYF. For the CDR3, the DNA is TGTGCCAGCAGCCTGATGGCGCCCTGGGGGGAGACCCAGTACTTC.

This clonotype was recorded only once. The chain carries TRBV24-1 and TRBJ2-2, with 8 bases that match TRBD2. Germline CDR1 is KGHDR and CDR2 is SFDVKD. The CDR3 extends over 15 amino acids. V lost 5 bases, J lost 4 bases, and 5 bases stayed unmatched. The CDR3 loop is CATSARGALTGELFF. CDR3 in DNA: TGTGCCACCAGTGCGCGGGGGGCGCTCACCGGGGAGCTGTTTTTT.

This clonotype was seen a few times. The genes are TRBV20-1 and TRBJ1-2, with D possibly TRBD1 on 5 matching bases. The germline V and J ends were trimmed by 3 bases and 2 bases, with 13 bases remaining between them. The germline gives CDR1 DFQATT, CDR2 SNEGSKA (reference sequence). The CDR3 runs to 14 residues. CDR3 DNA sequence: TGCAGTGCTAGTCCGGACACGGGCAACTATGGCTACACCTTC. This encodes CSASPDTGNYGYTF.

This clonotype was counted only a few times. The gene calls are TRBV28 and TRBJ2-7, with D perhaps matching TRBD2 (6 bases). The V gene lost 3 bases and the J gene lost 0 bases, with 15 bases spanning the gap. CDR1 is MDHEN, CDR2 SYDVKM, per germline. The CDR3 loop spans 16 amino acids. The CDR3: CASSLEGRKSSYEQYV. The CDR3, as DNA: TGTGCCAGCAGTTTGGAGGGACGCAAGAGCTCCTACGAGCAGTACGTC.

This clonotype occurred many times. DNA for the CDR3: TGTGCCAGCACCGCTTACTGGGGGGACCGTGAGACCCAGTACTTC. Translating it yields CASTAYWGDRETQYF. The chain has TRBV7-2 and TRBJ2-5; TRBD2 might be the D (6 bases). V was pared by 7 bases and J by 5 bases, with 20 bases between. The CDR3 runs 15 residues. Per the germline V gene, CDR1 is SGHTA and CDR2 is FQGNSA.

Ten or more counts support this clonotype. The gene calls are TRBV7-6 and TRBJ1-1, with 7 nucleotides matching TRBD1. Germline V gene data show CDR1 as SGHVS and CDR2 as FNYEAQ. The J segment lost 5 bases and the V segment lost 1 base, leaving 10 bases of the junction unmatched. The CDR3 contains 16 residues. CDR3 in amino acids: CASSLEWGDRATEAFF. DNA for the CDR3: TGTGCCAGCAGCTTAGAATGGGGCGACAGGGCAACTGAAGCTTTCTTT.

The V call is TRBV6-2 or TRBV6-3, the J call TRBJ2-5; possible D gene TRBD1, 6 bases. The CDR3 contains 15 residues. V lost 0 bases, J lost 4 bases, and 12 bases lay in between. Germline-derived CDR1 and CDR2 are MNHEY and SVGEGT. The CDR3 bases are TGTGCCAGCAGTTACTCGTTACAGGGCCCAGAGACCCAGTACTTC. As protein: CASSYSLQGPETQYF.

This clonotype was observed many times. V usage is TRBV7-2 and J usage is TRBJ1-5, with D perhaps matching TRBD1 (5 bases). The germline gives CDR1 SGHTA, CDR2 FQGNSA. The CDR3 consists of 14 residues. Trimming removed 3 bases from V and 3 bases from J, with 9 bases in between. The CDR3, as DNA: TGTGCCAGCAGCTTGCGGGGCTACAATCAGCCCCAGCATTTT. Translated: CASSLRGYNQPQHF.

This clonotype has only a few counts. The chain links TRBV12-3 or TRBV12-4 to TRBJ2-2; weak D call: TRBD2 (6 bases). Between the trimmed V and J ends, which lost 11 bases and 5 bases, there was a span of 12 bases. The CDR3 has 12 amino acids. CDR3 sequence reads: CAGTGVTGELFF. The CDR3 DNA is TGTGCCGGGACGGGGGTAACCGGGGAGCTGTTTTTT.

This clonotype was counted at least ten times. The chain is built from TRBV7-9 and TRBJ2-7; TRBD2 matches 8 bases. Germline assignment: CDR1 SEHNR and CDR2 FQNEAQ (reference sequence). The CDR3 has 13 amino acids. V gave up 3 bases and J gave up 4 bases; unmatched junction bases: 2. The CDR3 bases are TGTGCCAGCAGCTTTAGCGGGGTTTACGAGCAGTACTTC. This codes for CASSFSGVYEQYF.

The table lists this clonotype with a few counts. The chain employs TRBV6-1 and TRBJ2-2; D remains ambiguous. V lost 5 bases to trimming and J lost 2 bases, with 12 bases between them. The germline V gene encodes CDR1 MNHNS and CDR2 SASEGT. This CDR3 contains 15 residues. CDR3 bases: TGTGCCAGCAGTTCAAAAGGTCCTAACACCGGGGAGCTGTTTTTT. This gives the protein CASSSKGPNTGELFF.

This clonotype came up a few times. The chain couples TRBV19 to TRBJ2-1; D not resolved. Germline V lookup: CDR1 LNHDA, CDR2 SQIVND (reference sequence). The length of the CDR3 is 14 residues. Deletions cut 1 base from V and 7 bases from J, with 11 bases between. The CDR3 loop reads CASSIGQFRNEQFF. The CDR3 nucleotides read TGTGCCAGTAGTATAGGCCAATTTAGGAATGAGCAGTTCTTC. The full variable domain, its missing parts supplied by reference TRBV19 and TRBJ2-1, is DGGITQSPKYLFRKEGQNVTLSCEQNLNHDAMYWYRQDPGQGLRLIYYSQIVNDFQKGDIAEGYSVSREKKESFPLTVTSAQKNPTAFYLCASSIGQFRNEQFFGPGTRLTVL.

The CDR3 nucleotides are TGTGCCAGCAGCCGGCCCATAGCGGGGGCCCTCACAGATACGCAGTATTTT. This translates into CASSRPIAGALTDTQYF. The chain couples TRBV7-3 to TRBJ2-3, with 9 bases matching TRBD2. The CDR3 sequence is 17 residues long. Germline CDR1 SGHTA, CDR2 FQGTGA. J was trimmed by 2 bases and V by 5 bases; bases with no gene match: 11.

V gene TRBV7-3 combines with J gene TRBJ1-1; D is unresolved. This CDR3 contains 13 residues. Deletions cut 3 bases from V and 7 bases from J, with 12 bases between. Germline CDR1 is SGHTA and CDR2 is FQGTGA. The CDR3 DNA reads TGTGCCAGCAGCTTCATAATCCTCGGTGAAGCTTTCTTT. Its protein product is CASSFIILGEAFF.

J is TRBJ1-1 and V is TRBV7-9; the D is unclear. This CDR3 is 12 amino acids long. Trimming pared 3 bases from V and 8 bases from J, leaving 10 bases between. The germline CDR1 and CDR2 sequences are SEHNR and FQNEAQ (reference sequence). The CDR3 spells CASSLGREEAFF. CDR3 coding DNA: TGTGCCAGCAGCTTGGGCCGGGAAGAAGCTTTCTTT.

The table lists this clonotype with many counts. The V gene is TRBV6-4, the J gene TRBJ2-2, with D uncertain. V lost 3 bases to trimming and J lost 1 base, with 3 bases between them. The CDR3 runs to 13 residues. Germline V CDR1 and CDR2: MRHNA, SNTAGT. This CDR3 reads CASSEGNTGELFF. The CDR3 nucleotides are TGTGCCAGCAGTGAGGGGAACACCGGGGAGCTGTTTTTT.

V is TRBV2 and J is TRBJ1-1, with no clear D. Trimming took 6 bases from V and 6 from J, leaving 11 bases between them. The length of the CDR3 is 12 residues. The germline gives CDR1 SNHLY, CDR2 FYNNEI. The CDR3 DNA reads as TGTGCCAGCAGACCCGCCGGGGCTGAAGCTTTCTTT. Its protein product is CASRPAGAEAFF.

The chain uses TRBV7-1 and TRBJ2-7; weak D call: TRBD2 (5 bases). TRBV7-1 is marked as an open reading frame, function uncertain. Trimming left V 6 bases short and J 2 bases short, with 20 bases between. The CDR3 spans 16 residues. CDR3 DNA: TGTGCCAGCAGGTCCCCCGGCAGCGGTTCAACCTACGAGCAGTACTTC. This gives the protein CASRSPGSGSTYEQYF.

There are a few counts of this clonotype. One junction end disagrees with the germline gene, perhaps due to a read error. The chain joins TRBV7-6 to TRBJ1-5, with D unclear. This CDR3 spans 16 amino acids. CDR1 is SGHVS and CDR2 is FNYEAQ in the germline V gene. CDR3 nucleotide sequence: TGTGCTAGCAGCTTAGAGGGCGATTATAGCAATCAGCCCCAGCATTTT. Translating gives CASSLEGDYSNQPQHF.

V gene TRBV5-6 combines with J gene TRBJ1-1; D not certain. This CDR3 is built from 15 residues. Per germline, CDR1 SGHDT and CDR2 YYEEEE. V was cut by 0 bases and J by 0 bases, with 9 bases left in between. The CDR3 coding sequence is TGTGCCAGCAGCTTGGGGGCCAGTATGAACACTGAAGCTTTCTTT. This encodes CASSLGASMNTEAFF.

In its sample, this clonotype was seen once. This chain uses TRBV12-3 or TRBV12-4 with TRBJ1-2; perhaps TRBD1 as D (5 bases). The V end lost 2 bases, the J end lost 4 bases, and 14 bases lay between the germline ends. The CDR3 has 15 amino acids. The CDR3, as DNA: TGTGCCAGCAGTTTAAGTGGAGGGACCCGCTATGGCTACACCTTC. It translates to CASSLSGGTRYGYTF.

Only a few counts were recorded for this clonotype. The CDR3 reads CASSVAGVGANTEAFF. The CDR3 DNA reads TGTGCCAGCAGCGTAGCTGGAGTGGGGGCGAACACTGAAGCTTTCTTT. The V call is TRBV9, the J call TRBJ1-1, with D maybe TRBD1 (6 bases). Per the germline V gene, CDR1 is SGDLS and CDR2 is YYNGEE. Trimming stripped 0 bases from V and 1 base from J, with 13 bases between. The CDR3 has 16 amino acids.

This clonotype turned up a few times. The chain combines TRBV12-3 or TRBV12-4 with TRBJ1-5; 9 bases fit TRBD1. The CDR3 runs to 15 residues. V trimming: 5 bases; J trimming: 11 bases; junction bases outside the gene matches: 13. CDR3 coding DNA: TGTGCCAGCAGTGAGACAGGGGGTGCTAACATGGCCCAGCATTTT. This encodes CASSETGGANMAQHF.